The next 26 T cell receptor beta chains were all read from a single sample in a study of cytomegalovirus exposure and HLA in healthy donors. PCR involved 60 Vbeta and 13 Jbeta primers. Using immunoSEQ multiplex PCR, the repertoire was profiled, and TCRdb retains in-frame clones only, with some absent. The sample has fewer than 200,000 clones, roughly 80% seen once; the top ten hold approximately 2.1%. The sample was PBMCs. Every receptor here comes from a male donor in good health and CMV-seronegative.

V usage is TRBV5-1 and J usage is TRBJ2-5, with D possibly being TRBD1 (7 bases). The CDR3 has 14 residues. The V gene lost 6 bases and the J gene lost 5 bases, with 17 bases spanning the gap. Germline loops: CDR1 SGHRS, CDR2 YFSETQ. CDR3 in DNA: TGCGCCAGCAACAGGGGAGGCTCTGGGGAGACCCAGTACTTC. It yields the protein CASNRGGSGETQYF. The whole variable domain, filled in from reference TRBV5-1 and TRBJ2-5, reads KAGVTQTPRYLIKTRGQQVTLSCSPISGHRSVSWYQQTPGQGLQFLFEYFSETQRNKGNFPGRFSGRQFSNSRSEMNVSTLELGDSALYLCASNRGGSGETQYFGPGTRLLVL.

J is TRBJ1-2 and V is TRBV6-1; TRBD1 matches 9 bases. The germline V gene has CDR1 MNHNS and CDR2 SASEGT. Trimming removed 6 bases from V and 7 bases from J; junction bases left unmatched: 6. This CDR3 has 13 amino acids. CDR3 DNA: TGTGCCAGCAGCCCGGGACAGGGACGTGGCTACACCTTC. Translation: CASSPGQGRGYTF.

The sample holds one count of this clone. CDR3 residues: CASMFGGGSSGELFF. CDR3 coding DNA: TGTGCCAGCATGTTCGGCGGGGGGTCATCCGGGGAGCTGTTTTTT. The genes are TRBV6-1 and TRBJ2-2; TRBD2 agrees at 8 bases. Germline V lookup: CDR1 MNHNS, CDR2 SASEGT. CDR3 length equals 15 residues. The J segment lost 6 bases and the V segment lost 7 bases, leaving 10 bases of the junction unmatched.

V is TRBV2 and J is TRBJ1-2; 9 nucleotides agree with TRBD1. The CDR3 runs to 13 residues. V lost 9 bases, J lost 5 bases, and 7 bases stayed unmatched. Germline V gives CDR1 SNHLY, CDR2 FYNNEI. CDR3 region: CASSGQGIYGYTF. The CDR3 bases are TGTGCCAGTTCGGGACAGGGCATTTATGGCTACACCTTC.

The chain uses TRBV5-1 and TRBJ2-7; 12 nucleotides agree with TRBD2. In germline, CDR1 is SGHRS, CDR2 YFSETQ. This CDR3 is 14 amino acids long. Losses at the gene ends were 3 bases for V and 2 bases for J; bases not matched to a gene: 0. The DNA for the CDR3 is TGCGCCAGCAGCTGGACTAGCGGGGCCTACGAGCAGTACTTC. Its translation: CASSWTSGAYEQYF.

In its sample, this clone was seen a few times. The chain links TRBV19 to TRBJ2-6; possibly TRBD2 for D (6 bases). There are 15 residues in the CDR3. Germline lookup yields CDR1 LNHDA and CDR2 SQIVND (reference sequence). The V and J ends lost 7 bases and 1 base respectively, with 11 bases between them. CDR3 nucleotide sequence: TGTGCCAGTAAAACAGGAGGGTCTGGGGCCAACGTCCTGACTTTC. It translates to CASKTGGSGANVLTF.

This sequence joins TRBV5-4 and TRBJ2-7, with 14 bases identical to TRBD2. Germline V gives CDR1 SGHNT, CDR2 YYREEE (reference sequence). Losses at the gene ends were 1 base for V and 8 bases for J; bases not matched to a gene: 14. The CDR3 is 18 amino acids. CDR3 loop: CASSLRGTSGGKPTQQYF. In nucleotides, the CDR3 is TGTGCCAGCAGCTTGCGAGGGACTAGCGGGGGAAAGCCTACGCAGCAGTACTTC. Variable domain in full (rest from reference TRBV5-4 and TRBJ2-7): ETGVTQSPTHLIKTRGQQVTLRCSSQSGHNTVSWYQQALGQGPQFIFQYYREEENGRGNFPPRFSGLQFPNYSSELNVNALELDDSALYLCASSLRGTSGGKPTQQYFGPGTRLTVT.

About this clone itself: The same CDR3 also results from other DNA sequences found in this sample. This chain links TRBV5-1 with TRBJ1-2; the D is unclear. This CDR3 spans 14 amino acids. V was pared by 0 bases and J by 2 bases, with 8 bases between. Germline loops: CDR1 SGHRS, CDR2 YFSETQ. CDR3 region: CASSLGQVNYGYTF. For the CDR3, the DNA is TGCGCCAGCAGCTTGGGGCAGGTGAACTATGGCTACACCTTC. Variable domain in full (rest from reference TRBV5-1 and TRBJ1-2): KAGVTQTPRYLIKTRGQQVTLSCSPISGHRSVSWYQQTPGQGLQFLFEYFSETQRNKGNFPGRFSGRQFSNSRSEMNVSTLELGDSALYLCASSLGQVNYGYTFGSGTRLTVV.

The chain joins TRBV4-1 to TRBJ1-1; perhaps TRBD1 as D (5 bases). Germline V gene sequence: CDR1 MGHRA, CDR2 YSYEKL. The CDR3 length is 17 residues. V was cut by 4 bases and J by 3 bases, with 21 bases left in between. The CDR3, as DNA: TGCGCCAGCAGCCGAAGCATCATGGGACTTCAACACACTGAAGCTTTCTTT. Protein: CASSRSIMGLQHTEAFF.

The chain carries TRBV4-1 and TRBJ2-3; 9 bases line up with TRBD2. V dropped 1 base and J dropped 0; count of bases not matched to a gene: 5. The CDR3 sequence is 17 residues long. In germline, CDR1 is MGHRA, CDR2 YSYEKL. The CDR3 reads CASSQGALAGSTDTQYF. The CDR3, as DNA: TGCGCCAGCAGCCAAGGGGCTCTAGCGGGGAGCACAGATACGCAGTATTTT.

This clone appeared a few times. The J gene is TRBJ2-5, the V gene TRBV6-5; 7 bases are a match to TRBD1. The junction had 6 bases not matched to a gene; V was cut back by 0 bases and J by 2 bases. Germline V gives CDR1 MNHEY, CDR2 SVGAGI. CDR3 length: 16 amino acids. The CDR3 is CASSYSRKTGQETQYF. The CDR3 region has the DNA TGTGCCAGCAGTTACTCGCGGAAGACAGGGCAAGAGACCCAGTACTTC.

This clone has only a few counts. V usage is TRBV5-5 and J usage is TRBJ2-2; perhaps TRBD1 as D (6 bases). V shed 1 base and J shed 0 bases, with 7 bases lying between them. The CDR3 is 15 amino acids. Germline V gives CDR1 SGHKS, CDR2 YYEKEE (reference sequence). CDR3 nucleotides: TGTGCCAGCAGCTTGTACAGGGCGAACACCGGGGAGCTGTTTTTT. Protein: CASSLYRANTGELFF.

This clone was counted a single time. V and J are TRBV6-1 and TRBJ1-5; D might be TRBD1 (6 bases). V was shortened by 6 bases and J by 5 bases, with 11 bases between the two germline ends. CDR3 length: 13 amino acids. Looked up from germline, CDR1 is MNHNS and CDR2 is SASEGT. CDR3 loop: CASRWSGDQPQHF. The CDR3 DNA sequence: TGTGCCAGCAGGTGGTCAGGGGATCAGCCCCAGCATTTT.

The chain carries TRBV5-6 and TRBJ2-7, with D possibly being TRBD2 (6 bases). The CDR3 is 17 amino acids. Looked up from germline, CDR1 is SGHDT and CDR2 is YYEEEE. Trimming cost V 0 bases and J 5 bases, with 21 bases left between them. The CDR3: CASSLVVGPRGRHEQYF. In DNA form, the CDR3 reads TGTGCCAGCAGCTTGGTTGTAGGACCCCGAGGGAGGCACGAGCAGTACTTC.

V is TRBV10-3 and J is TRBJ1-6, with 7 positions matching TRBD1. J gave up 5 bases and V 10 bases, and 11 bases lay outside the gene matches. Germline V CDR1 and CDR2: ENHRY, SYGVKD. The CDR3 runs to 15 residues. The CDR3: CATRGTEHNNSPLHF. The CDR3 nucleotides read TGTGCCACAAGAGGGACAGAACATAATAATTCACCCCTCCACTTT.

V is TRBV6-5 and J is TRBJ1-1; 7 nucleotides agree with TRBD1. The CDR3 extends over 15 amino acids. V dropped 0 bases and J dropped 4; count of bases not matched to a gene: 5. Germline V lookup: CDR1 MNHEY, CDR2 SVGAGI. The CDR3 sequence: CASSYSGQAGTEAFF. CDR3 coding DNA: TGTGCCAGCAGTTACTCTGGACAGGCGGGCACTGAAGCTTTCTTT.

This chain connects TRBV6-1 to TRBJ1-2, with D possibly being TRBD1 (6 bases). The germline V gene encodes CDR1 MNHNS and CDR2 SASEGT. The CDR3 has 15 amino acids. Trimming took 3 bases from V and 6 from J, leaving 17 bases between them. CDR3 amino acids: CASSDPIGQWNGYTF. As DNA, the CDR3 is TGTGCCAGCAGTGACCCCATAGGACAGTGGAATGGCTACACCTTC.

This chain links TRBV29-1 with TRBJ1-4; maybe TRBD1 (6 bases). The CDR3 covers 13 residues. In germline, CDR1 is SQVTM, CDR2 ANQGSEA. Trimming stripped 3 bases from V and 3 bases from J, with 8 bases between. CDR3 nucleotide sequence: TGCAGCGTTGACAGGGGATCTAATGAAAAACTGTTTTTT. Protein product: CSVDRGSNEKLFF.

This chain connects TRBV27 to TRBJ1-2, with D perhaps matching TRBD1 (5 bases). The CDR3 length is 15 residues. CDR1 and CDR2 (germline): MNHEY, SMNVEV (reference sequence). Trimming stripped 6 bases from V and 5 bases from J, with 19 bases between. The CDR3, as DNA: TGTGCCAGCAGACAAGATCCCGGGACTGCATATGGCTACACCTTC. Protein sequence: CASRQDPGTAYGYTF.

The chain combines TRBV29-1 with TRBJ1-4; D gene uncertain. CDR3 length equals 13 residues. Between the trimmed V and J ends, which lost 4 bases and 7 bases, there was a span of 13 bases. The germline gives CDR1 SQVTM, CDR2 ANQGSEA. DNA of the CDR3: TGCAGCGTTGCCCGTGGAGGGAGTGAAAAACTGTTTTTT. This encodes CSVARGGSEKLFF.

The chain couples TRBV7-9 to TRBJ2-4, with 8 nucleotides matching TRBD2. V gave up 5 bases and J gave up 15 bases; unmatched junction bases: 9. CDR3 length equals 12 residues. The germline CDR1 and CDR2 sequences are SEHNR and FQNEAQ (reference sequence). In DNA, the CDR3 is TGTGCCAGCAGCCCGGGGGGGCACCGTTTGTACTTC. As protein: CASSPGGHRLYF.

The chain links TRBV15 to TRBJ2-7; the D gene is possibly TRBD2 (7 bases). V was pared by 5 bases and J by 2 bases, with 16 bases between. Germline CDR1 reads LNHNV; CDR2 reads YYDKDF (reference sequence). CDR3 size: 15 residues. CDR3 sequence: CATSPRSGGPYEQYF. CDR3 coding DNA: TGTGCCACCAGCCCTAGATCGGGGGGCCCCTACGAGCAGTACTTC.

The count of this clone is one. The V call is TRBV5-4, the J call TRBJ2-2; 9 bases align to TRBD2. Trimming removed 5 bases from V and 5 bases from J; junction bases left unmatched: 10. The germline gives CDR1 SGHNT, CDR2 YYREEE (reference sequence). The CDR3 totals 16 residues. CDR3 loop: CASRFAGGLRTGELFF. Written as DNA, the CDR3 is TGTGCCAGCAGGTTCGCGGGGGGGCTAAGAACCGGGGAGCTGTTTTTT.

This CDR3 reads CASSQPGTGGLNEQYF. The CDR3 region has the DNA TGCGCCAGCAGCCAACCCGGGACAGGGGGCTTAAACGAGCAGTACTTC. The rearrangement uses TRBV4-1 and TRBJ2-7, with 12 bases matching TRBD1. CDR1 is MGHRA and CDR2 is YSYEKL in the germline V gene. Unmatched junction bases numbered 7, after V lost 2 bases and J lost 5 bases. This CDR3 spans 16 amino acids.

V gene TRBV15 combines with J gene TRBJ2-7; a weak D match, TRBD2 (6 bases). The CDR3 spans 15 residues. Trimming cost V 1 base and J 1 base, with 11 bases left between them. Germline loops: CDR1 LNHNV, CDR2 YYDKDF (reference sequence). This chain's CDR3 is CATSRGGTDSYEQYF. The CDR3, as DNA: TGTGCCACCAGCAGAGGCGGGACGGATTCCTACGAGCAGTACTTC.

V gene TRBV11-2 combines with J gene TRBJ1-1; no clear D gene. The germline V gene encodes CDR1 SGHAT and CDR2 FQNNGV. This CDR3 is built from 14 residues. With 3 bases removed from V and 2 bases from J, the gap between germline ends came to 10 bases. CDR3 amino acids: CASSLVRGNTEAFF. In nucleotides, the CDR3 is TGTGCCAGCAGCTTGGTCCGCGGAAACACTGAAGCTTTCTTT.